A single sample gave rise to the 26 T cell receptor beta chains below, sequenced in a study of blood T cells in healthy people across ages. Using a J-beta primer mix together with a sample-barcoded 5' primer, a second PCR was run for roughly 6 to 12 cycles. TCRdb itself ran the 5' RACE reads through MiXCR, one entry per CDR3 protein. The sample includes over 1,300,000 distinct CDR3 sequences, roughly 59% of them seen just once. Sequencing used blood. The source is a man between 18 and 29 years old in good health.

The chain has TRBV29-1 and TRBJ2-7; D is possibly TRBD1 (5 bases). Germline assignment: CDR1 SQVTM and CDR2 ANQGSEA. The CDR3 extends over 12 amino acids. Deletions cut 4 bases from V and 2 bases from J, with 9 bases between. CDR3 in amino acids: CSVGTPTYEQYF. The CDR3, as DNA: TGCAGCGTTGGGACACCCACCTACGAGCAGTACTTC.

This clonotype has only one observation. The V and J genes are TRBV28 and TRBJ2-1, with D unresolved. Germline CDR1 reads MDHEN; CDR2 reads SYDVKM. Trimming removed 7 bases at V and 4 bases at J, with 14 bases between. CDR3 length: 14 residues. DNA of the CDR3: TGTGCCAGCACCAGACCCCACCGTTACAATGAGCAGTTCTTC. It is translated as CASTRPHRYNEQFF.

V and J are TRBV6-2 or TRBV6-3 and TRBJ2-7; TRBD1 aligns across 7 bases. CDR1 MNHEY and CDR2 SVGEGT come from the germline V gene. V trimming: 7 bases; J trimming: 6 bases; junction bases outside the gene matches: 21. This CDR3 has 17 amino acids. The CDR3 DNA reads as TGTGCCAGCACCCCAGAGGGCACGTACAGGGGTTTTCCCGAGCAGTACTTC. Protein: CASTPEGTYRGFPEQYF.

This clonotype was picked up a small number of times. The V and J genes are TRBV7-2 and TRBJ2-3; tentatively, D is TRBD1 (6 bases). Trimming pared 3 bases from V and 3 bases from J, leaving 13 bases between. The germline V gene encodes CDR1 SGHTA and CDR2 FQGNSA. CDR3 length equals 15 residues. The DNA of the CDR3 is TGTGCCAGCAGCTTCAGACAGGATGGGACAGATACGCAGTATTTT. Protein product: CASSFRQDGTDTQYF.

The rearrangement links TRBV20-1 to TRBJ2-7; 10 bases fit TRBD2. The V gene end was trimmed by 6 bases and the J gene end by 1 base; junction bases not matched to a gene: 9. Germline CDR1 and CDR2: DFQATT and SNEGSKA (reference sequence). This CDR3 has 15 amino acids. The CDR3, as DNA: TGCAGTGCGCAACCCGGGACTAGCGATTCCTACGAGCAGTACTTC. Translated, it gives CSAQPGTSDSYEQYF.

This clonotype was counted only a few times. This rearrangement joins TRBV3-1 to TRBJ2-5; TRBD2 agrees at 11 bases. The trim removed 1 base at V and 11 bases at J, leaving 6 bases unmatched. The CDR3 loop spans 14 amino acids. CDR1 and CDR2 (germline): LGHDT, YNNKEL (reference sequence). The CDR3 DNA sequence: TGTGCCAGCAGCCAAGTTCTAGCGGGGGGTGGGCAGTACTTC. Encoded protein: CASSQVLAGGGQYF.

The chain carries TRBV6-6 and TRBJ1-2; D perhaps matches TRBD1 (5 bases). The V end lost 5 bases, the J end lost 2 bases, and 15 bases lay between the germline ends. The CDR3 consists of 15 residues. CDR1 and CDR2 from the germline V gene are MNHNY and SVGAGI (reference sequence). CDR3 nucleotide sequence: TGTGCCAGCAGTCCCGGAGCAGGGCACAACTATGGCTACACCTTC. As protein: CASSPGAGHNYGYTF.

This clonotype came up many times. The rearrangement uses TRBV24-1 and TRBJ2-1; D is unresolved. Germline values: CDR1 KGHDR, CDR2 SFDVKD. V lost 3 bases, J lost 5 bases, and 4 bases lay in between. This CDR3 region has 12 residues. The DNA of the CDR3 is TGTGCCACCAGTGATACTCACAATGAGCAGTTCTTC. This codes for CATSDTHNEQFF.

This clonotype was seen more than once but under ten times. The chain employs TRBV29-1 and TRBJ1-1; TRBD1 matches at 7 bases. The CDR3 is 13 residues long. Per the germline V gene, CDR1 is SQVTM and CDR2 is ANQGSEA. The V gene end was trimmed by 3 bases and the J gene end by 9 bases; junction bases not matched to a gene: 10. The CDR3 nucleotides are TGCAGCGTTGACCCTAAGGGGACAGACAAAGCTTTCTTT. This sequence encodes CSVDPKGTDKAFF.

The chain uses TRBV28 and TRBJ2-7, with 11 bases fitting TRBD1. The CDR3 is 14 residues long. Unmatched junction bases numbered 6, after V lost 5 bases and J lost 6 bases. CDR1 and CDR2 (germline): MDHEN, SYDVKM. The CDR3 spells CASSPGQGVTEQYF. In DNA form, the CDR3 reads TGTGCCAGCAGTCCGGGACAGGGGGTAACCGAGCAGTACTTC. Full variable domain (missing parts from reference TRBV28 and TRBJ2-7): DVKVTQSSRYLVKRTGEKVFLECVQDMDHENMFWYRQDPGLGLRLIYFSYDVKMKEKGDIPEGYSVSREKKERFSLILESASTNQTSMYLCASSPGQGVTEQYFGPGTRLTVT.

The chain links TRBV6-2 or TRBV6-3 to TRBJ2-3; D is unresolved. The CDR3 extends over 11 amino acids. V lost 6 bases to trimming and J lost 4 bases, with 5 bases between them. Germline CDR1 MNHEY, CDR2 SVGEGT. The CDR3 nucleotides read TGTGCCAGCAGCCGTCCAGATACGCAGTATTTT. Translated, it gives CASSRPDTQYF.

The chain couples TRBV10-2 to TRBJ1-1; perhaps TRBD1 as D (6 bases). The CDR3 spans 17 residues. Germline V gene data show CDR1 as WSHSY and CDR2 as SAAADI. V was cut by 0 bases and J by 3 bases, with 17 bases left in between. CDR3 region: CASSESGGRKGDTEAFF. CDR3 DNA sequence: TGCGCCAGCAGTGAGTCCGGGGGGAGGAAGGGGGACACTGAAGCTTTCTTT.

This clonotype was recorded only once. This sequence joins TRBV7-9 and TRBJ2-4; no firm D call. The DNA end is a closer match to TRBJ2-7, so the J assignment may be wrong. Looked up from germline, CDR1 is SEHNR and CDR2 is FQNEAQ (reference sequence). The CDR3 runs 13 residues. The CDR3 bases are TGTGCCAGCAGCCCCCCGAGTGCCTACGAGCAGTACTTC. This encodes CASSPPSAYEQYF.

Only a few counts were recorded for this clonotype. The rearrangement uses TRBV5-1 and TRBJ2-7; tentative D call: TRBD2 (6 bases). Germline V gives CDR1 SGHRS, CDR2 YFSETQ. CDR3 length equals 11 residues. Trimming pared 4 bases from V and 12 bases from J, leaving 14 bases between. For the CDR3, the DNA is TGCGCCAGCAGCCGGGAGCTAACGTGGTACTTC. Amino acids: CASSRELTWYF.

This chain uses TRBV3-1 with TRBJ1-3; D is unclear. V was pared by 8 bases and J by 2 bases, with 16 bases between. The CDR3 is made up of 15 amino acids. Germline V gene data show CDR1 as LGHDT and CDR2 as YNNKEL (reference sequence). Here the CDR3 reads CASQQSPRPGNTIYF. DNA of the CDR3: TGTGCCAGCCAGCAGTCCCCTCGCCCTGGAAACACCATATATTTT.

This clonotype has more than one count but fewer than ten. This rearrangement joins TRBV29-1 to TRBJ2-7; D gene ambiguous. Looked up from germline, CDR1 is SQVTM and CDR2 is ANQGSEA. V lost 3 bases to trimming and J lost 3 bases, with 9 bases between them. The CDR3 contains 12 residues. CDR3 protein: CSVEYGCYEQYF. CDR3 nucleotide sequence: TGCAGCGTTGAGTACGGCTGCTACGAGCAGTACTTC.

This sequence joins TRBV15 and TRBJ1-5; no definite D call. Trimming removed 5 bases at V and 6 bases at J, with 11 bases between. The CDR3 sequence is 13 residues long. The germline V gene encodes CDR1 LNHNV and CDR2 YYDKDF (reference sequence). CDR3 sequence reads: CATSRLGGQPQHF. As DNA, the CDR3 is TGTGCCACCAGCCGCTTGGGTGGTCAGCCCCAGCATTTT.

The CDR3 protein is CASSLPLLAGTTDTQYF. In nucleotides, the CDR3 is TGTGCCAGCAGCTTACCCCTACTAGCGGGAACCACAGATACGCAGTATTTT. The gene calls are TRBV7-9 and TRBJ2-3; 10 bases line up with TRBD2. This CDR3 contains 17 residues. Germline V gives CDR1 SEHNR, CDR2 FQNEAQ (reference sequence). The trim removed 2 bases at V and 2 bases at J, leaving 7 bases unmatched.

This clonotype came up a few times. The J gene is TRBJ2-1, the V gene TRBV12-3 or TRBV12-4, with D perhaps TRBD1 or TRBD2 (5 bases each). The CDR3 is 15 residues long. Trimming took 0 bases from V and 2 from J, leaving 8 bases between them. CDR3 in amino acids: CASSLAGRAYNEQFF. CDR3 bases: TGTGCCAGCAGTTTAGCGGGACGGGCCTACAATGAGCAGTTCTTC.

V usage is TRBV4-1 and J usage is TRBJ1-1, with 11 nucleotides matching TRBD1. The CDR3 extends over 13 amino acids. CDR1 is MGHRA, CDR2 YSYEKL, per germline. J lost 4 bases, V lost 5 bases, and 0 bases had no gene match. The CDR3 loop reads CASSGQGATEAFF. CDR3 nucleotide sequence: TGCGCCAGCAGCGGACAGGGGGCCACTGAAGCTTTCTTT.

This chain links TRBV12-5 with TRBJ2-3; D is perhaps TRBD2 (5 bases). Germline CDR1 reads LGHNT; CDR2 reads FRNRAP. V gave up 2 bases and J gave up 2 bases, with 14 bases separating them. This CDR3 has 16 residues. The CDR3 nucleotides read TGTGCTAGTGGTTTGTCGCTAGCCCATGACACAGATACGCAGTATTTT. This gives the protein CASGLSLAHDTDTQYF. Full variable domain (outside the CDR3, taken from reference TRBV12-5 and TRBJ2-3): DARVTQTPRHKVTEMGQEVTMRCQPILGHNTVFWYRQTMMQGLELLAYFRNRAPLDDSGMPKDRFSAEMPDATLATLKIQPSEPRDSAVYFCASGLSLAHDTDTQYFGPGTRLTVL.

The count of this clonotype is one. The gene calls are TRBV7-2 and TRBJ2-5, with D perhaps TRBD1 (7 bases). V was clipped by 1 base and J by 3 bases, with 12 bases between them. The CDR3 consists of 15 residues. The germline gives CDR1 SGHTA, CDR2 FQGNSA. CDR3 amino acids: CASSLDGRGEETQYF. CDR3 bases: TGTGCCAGCAGCTTAGATGGCAGGGGGGAAGAGACCCAGTACTTC. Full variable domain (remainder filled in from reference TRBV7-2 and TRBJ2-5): GAGVSQSPSNKVTEKGKDVELRCDPISGHTALYWYRQSLGQGLEFLIYFQGNSAPDKSGLPSDRFSAERTGGSVSTLTIQRTQQEDSAVYLCASSLDGRGEETQYFGPGTRLLVL.

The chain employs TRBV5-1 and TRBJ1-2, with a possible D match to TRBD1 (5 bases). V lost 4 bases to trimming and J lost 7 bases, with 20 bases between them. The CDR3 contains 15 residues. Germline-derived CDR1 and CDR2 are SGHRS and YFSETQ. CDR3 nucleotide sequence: TGCGCCAGCAGCAACGGCCCTCAGGGTGAAATTGGCTACACCTTC. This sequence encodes CASSNGPQGEIGYTF.

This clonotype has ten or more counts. The CDR3 spells CASSPGVLAKNIQYF. The CDR3 DNA sequence: TGTGCCAGCAGTCCCGGGGTGCTAGCCAAAAACATTCAGTACTTC. The rearrangement links TRBV12-3 or TRBV12-4 to TRBJ2-4; D is possibly TRBD2 (5 bases). The CDR3 consists of 15 residues. V lost 5 bases, J lost 0 bases, and 11 bases lay in between.

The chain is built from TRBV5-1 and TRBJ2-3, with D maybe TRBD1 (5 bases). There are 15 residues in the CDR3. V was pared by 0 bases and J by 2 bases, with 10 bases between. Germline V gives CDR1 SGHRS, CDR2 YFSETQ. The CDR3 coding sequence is TGCGCCAGCAGCTTGGGTCTCAGGGACACAGATACGCAGTATTTT. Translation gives CASSLGLRDTDTQYF.

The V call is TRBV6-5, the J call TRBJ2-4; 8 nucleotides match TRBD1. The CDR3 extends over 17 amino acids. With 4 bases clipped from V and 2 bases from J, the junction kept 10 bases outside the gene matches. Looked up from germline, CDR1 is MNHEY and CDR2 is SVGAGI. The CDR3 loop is CASSSRAGRGPKNIQYF. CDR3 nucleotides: TGTGCCAGCAGTTCCCGGGCGGGCAGGGGGCCCAAAAACATTCAGTACTTC.